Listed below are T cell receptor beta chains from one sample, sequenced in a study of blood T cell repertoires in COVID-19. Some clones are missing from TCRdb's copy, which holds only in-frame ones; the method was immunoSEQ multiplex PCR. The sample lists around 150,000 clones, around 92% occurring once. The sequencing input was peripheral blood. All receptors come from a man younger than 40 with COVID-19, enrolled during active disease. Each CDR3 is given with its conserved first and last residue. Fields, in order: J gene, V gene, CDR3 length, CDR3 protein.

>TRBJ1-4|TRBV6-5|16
CASSYGGQGAGEKLFF
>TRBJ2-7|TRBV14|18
CASSQDLLGGSSSYEQYF
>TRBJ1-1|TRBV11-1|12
CASSVDRREAFF
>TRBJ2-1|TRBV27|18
CASRPLRNSGSAYNEQFF
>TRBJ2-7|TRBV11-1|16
CASSRSFSGLAYEQYF
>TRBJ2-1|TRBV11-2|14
CASSLLKSGNEQFF
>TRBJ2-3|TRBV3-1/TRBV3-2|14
CASSQVLSGDTQYF
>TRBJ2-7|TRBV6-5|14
CATTWTGLSYEQYF
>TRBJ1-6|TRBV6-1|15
CASSEGVRGDSPLHF
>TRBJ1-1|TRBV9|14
CASSPQGVGTEAFF
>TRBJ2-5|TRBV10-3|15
CAIKTHGVNQETQYF
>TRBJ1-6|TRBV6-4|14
CASSGGQGGSPLHF
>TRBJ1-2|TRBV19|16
CASRIGWLEGSNGYTF
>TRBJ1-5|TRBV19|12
CASSKGNQPQHF
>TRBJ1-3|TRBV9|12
CASSPGQGALYF
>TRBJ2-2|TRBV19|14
CASSIVGEPGELFF
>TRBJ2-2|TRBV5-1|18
CASSLAGAGTARAGELFF
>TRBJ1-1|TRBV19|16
CASSIDEEKMNTEAFF
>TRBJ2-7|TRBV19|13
CASSLQQGYEQYF